A selection of T cell receptor beta chains follows, all from one sample in a study of T cells in Graves' hyperthyroidism and ophthalmopathy. TCRdb re-called the multiplex PCR reads through MiXCR, storing one row per CDR3 protein. The sample has 400,000 to 550,000 distinct CDR3 sequences; around 22% are singletons. The sequencing input was blood. All receptors come from a woman in her 30s with Graves' ophthalmopathy. Each CDR3 is given with its conserved first and last residue. D genes are given only for firm matches. Expanded clones are given a class, and other clones once, few, many or no size at all.

TRBD2	many	TRBV20-1	TRBJ2-2	CSADHQERGGTGELFF	TGCAGTGCTGACCACCAGGAGCGGGGGGGCACCGGGGAGCTGTTTTTT
TRBD1	many	TRBV27	TRBJ2-7	CASSPTLGTGFYEQYF	TGTGCCAGCAGTCCGACGCTCGGGACAGGGTTTTACGAGCAGTACTTC
-	few	TRBV4-1	TRBJ2-6	CASSQDRAEPLSGANVLTF	TGCGCCAGCAGCCAAGATCGCGCTGAGCCCCTCTCTGGGGCCAACGTCCTGACTTTC
-	many	TRBV7-9	TRBJ1-1	CASSFGSPSTEAFF	TGTGCCAGCAGCTTCGGGTCCCCAAGCACTGAAGCTTTCTTT
-	many	TRBV6-1	TRBJ2-5	CASTELSETQYF	TGTGCCAGCACCGAGTTGTCGGAGACCCAGTACTTC
TRBD1	many	TRBV28	TRBJ1-1	CASSLKTGTEAFF	TGTGCCAGCAGTCTAAAGACAGGGACTGAAGCTTTCTTT
-	few	TRBV12-3/TRBV12-4	TRBJ1-1	CASSPPAVTEAFF	TGTGCCAGCAGTCCACCGGCGGTCACTGAAGCTTTCTTT
-	-	TRBV20-1	TRBJ2-7	CSARSPAWGSGYEQYF	TGCAGTGCTAGGAGCCCGGCCTGGGGGTCTGGCTACGAGCAGTACTTC
-	many	TRBV5-1	TRBJ1-1	CASSLGQLGNTEAFF	TGCGCCAGCAGCTTGGGCCAGCTGGGAAACACTGAAGCTTTCTTT
TRBD1	many	TRBV7-9	TRBJ2-5	CASSALPGQGLYF	TGTGCCAGCAGCGCGTTACCGGGACAGGGTTTGTACTTC
-	many	TRBV6-1	TRBJ1-1	CATTRPNLNTEAFF	TGTGCTACTACTAGACCGAACCTGAACACTGAAGCTTTCTTT
-	many	TRBV4-1	TRBJ2-7	CASSQTGPYEQYF	TGCGCCAGCAGCCAAACGGGACCCTACGAGCAGTACTTC
TRBD1	few	TRBV6-1	TRBJ1-2	CASTSDRAGYGYTF	TGTGCCAGCACCTCAGACAGGGCTGGCTATGGCTACACCTTC
-	few	TRBV19	TRBJ2-2	CASSNREGTGELFF	TGTGCCAGTAGTAACAGGGAAGGCACCGGGGAGCTGTTTTTT
TRBD1	many	TRBV7-3	TRBJ2-2	CASTSDRGLGGELFF	TGTGCCAGCACCTCCGACAGGGGGCTTGGCGGGGAGCTGTTTTTT
-	many	TRBV10-3	TRBJ2-5	CAISDFQNGQETQYF	TGTGCCATCAGTGACTTCCAGAACGGCCAAGAGACCCAGTACTTC
TRBD1	-	TRBV6-2/TRBV6-3	TRBJ2-2	CASRGTGITNTGELFF	TGTGCCAGCAGGGGGACAGGAATAACGAACACCGGGGAGCTGTTTTTT
TRBD1	many	TRBV4-1	TRBJ2-7	CASSQTGGWEQYF	TGCGCCAGCAGCCAGACAGGGGGCTGGGAGCAGTACTTC
-	-	TRBV7-2	TRBJ2-2	CASSFLVNTGELFF	TGTGCCAGCAGCTTCCTGGTTAACACCGGGGAGCTGTTTTTT
TRBD1	many	TRBV5-1	TRBJ1-2	CASSLVGTVNYGYTF	TGCGCCAGCAGCTTGGTTGGGACAGTTAACTATGGCTACACCTTC
-	many	TRBV7-3	TRBJ1-2	CASSSPDGGGDYGYTF	TGTGCCAGCAGCTCCCCGGACGGCGGAGGCGACTATGGCTACACCTTC
TRBD1	many	TRBV11-1	TRBJ1-1	CASSLGLLPRQGYGPKAFF	TGTGCCAGCAGCTTGGGCCTCCTACCCAGACAGGGTTATGGTCCAAAAGCTTTCTTT
TRBD1	many	TRBV20-1	TRBJ1-2	CSAGTDNYGYTF	TGCAGTGCAGGGACAGATAACTATGGCTACACCTTC
TRBD1	once	TRBV12-3/TRBV12-4	TRBJ1-1	CASSPGTADSAFF	TGTGCCAGCAGTCCGGGGACAGCCGACTCCGCTTTCTTT
-	many	TRBV2	TRBJ1-5	CASGKHNQPQHF	TGTGCCAGCGGGAAACACAATCAGCCCCAGCATTTT